The 11 T cell receptor beta chains given below trace back to one sample, sequenced in a study of T cells in Graves' hyperthyroidism and ophthalmopathy. RNA transcripts were the template for amplifying TCR beta CDR3 regions. First-round RT-PCR targeting the TCR CDR3 was performed with the HTBI primer set. Each CDR3 protein is one row after TCRdb ran MiXCR on the multiplex PCR reads. The sample shows about 350,000 distinct CDR3 sequences, about a sixth of them seen only once. The sample was blood. The receptors shown here come from a woman in her thirties or forties with Graves' ophthalmopathy.

This clonotype was found many times. The rearrangement joins TRBV28 to TRBJ1-5; 8 positions agree with TRBD1. The J segment lost 2 bases and the V segment lost 7 bases, leaving 7 bases of the junction unmatched. Germline lookup yields CDR1 MDHEN and CDR2 SYDVKM. There are 15 residues in the CDR3. In DNA form, the CDR3 reads TGTGCCAGCACCGACAGGGGAGAGGGCAATCAGCCCCAGCATTTT. This codes for CASTDRGEGNQPQHF.

This clonotype occurred many times. J is TRBJ2-7 and V is TRBV2, with a weak D call TRBD1 (7 bases). CDR3 size: 15 residues. CDR1 SNHLY and CDR2 FYNNEI come from the germline V gene. V was trimmed by 2 bases and J by 5 bases, leaving 16 bases between them. DNA for the CDR3: TGTGCCAGCAGTGAATCTTATTTCAGGGGGGACGAGCAGTACTTC. The encoded protein is CASSESYFRGDEQYF. The full variable domain, in which reference TRBV2 and TRBJ2-7 provide the parts outside the CDR3, is EPEVTQTPSHQVTQMGQEVILRCVPISNHLYFYWYRQILGQKVEFLVSFYNNEISEKSEIFDDQFSVERPDGSNFTLKIRSTKLEDSAMYFCASSESYFRGDEQYFGPGTRLTVT.

This chain connects TRBV6-1 to TRBJ1-1; TRBD1 matches at 9 bases. The CDR3 is 15 residues long. V lost 6 bases to trimming and J lost 5 bases; unmatched junction nucleotides: 10. Germline CDR1 MNHNS, CDR2 SASEGT. CDR3 protein: CASRDRGTGLTEAFF. The CDR3 DNA follows: TGTGCCAGCAGGGATAGGGGGACAGGGCTTACTGAAGCTTTCTTT.

This clonotype was counted many times. The CDR3 bases are TGTGCCACCAGCAGCCAGGAGGGAACCAATCAGCCCCAGCATTTT. Translation gives CATSSQEGTNQPQHF. The chain employs TRBV15 and TRBJ1-5; D remains ambiguous. CDR3 length: 15 amino acids. V dropped 3 bases and J dropped 3 bases, with 12 bases sitting between them. The V gene's germline CDR1 is LNHNV and CDR2 YYDKDF (reference sequence).

This clonotype was recorded at least ten times. J is TRBJ2-7 and V is TRBV11-2; no reliable D call. The germline gives CDR1 SGHAT, CDR2 FQNNGV. The CDR3 is 16 amino acids. The V gene lost 1 base and the J gene lost 0 bases, with 13 bases spanning the gap. CDR3 sequence (DNA): TGTGCCAGCAGCTTAGGGGCCGTGCCTACCTCCTACGAGCAGTACTTC. Translating it yields CASSLGAVPTSYEQYF.

This clonotype was seen many times. The gene calls are TRBV6-5 and TRBJ2-5; D not resolved. V was shortened by 2 bases and J by 5 bases, with 6 bases between the two germline ends. This CDR3 spans 12 amino acids. Germline V gene sequence: CDR1 MNHEY, CDR2 SVGAGI. Here the CDR3 DNA reads TGTGCCAGCAGTTACGTGGAGGAGACCCAGTACTTC. Its translation: CASSYVEETQYF.

This clonotype was counted at least ten times. The chain employs TRBV27 and TRBJ1-5, with D maybe TRBD1 (5 bases). V lost 1 base and J lost 2, with 12 bases in between. Germline-derived CDR1 and CDR2 are MNHEY and SMNVEV (reference sequence). This CDR3 comprises 16 residues. This chain's CDR3 is CASSLFGGVGNQPQHF. The CDR3 DNA is TGTGCCAGCAGTTTATTCGGGGGGGTAGGCAATCAGCCCCAGCATTTT.

This clonotype has only a few counts. V is TRBV12-3 or TRBV12-4 and J is TRBJ2-7, with 10 bases that match TRBD2. The junction had 4 bases not matched to a gene; V was cut back by 2 bases and J by 0 bases. CDR3 length: 16 residues. The CDR3 nucleotides are TGTGCCAGCAGTTTAACGCCTAGCGGGGGCTCCTACGAGCAGTACTTC. It codes for CASSLTPSGGSYEQYF.

This clonotype occurred many times. The V gene is TRBV3-1, the J gene TRBJ2-5; 7 bases are shared with TRBD2. Germline lookup yields CDR1 LGHDT and CDR2 YNNKEL (reference sequence). The V segment lost 5 bases and the J segment 4 bases; nucleotides outside the gene matches: 10. The CDR3 covers 15 residues. The chain's CDR3 is CASSYQGPGGETQYF. The DNA of the CDR3 is TGTGCCAGCAGCTACCAGGGTCCGGGGGGAGAGACCCAGTACTTC.

This clonotype was found many times. The chain joins TRBV24-1 to TRBJ1-5, with D possibly being TRBD1 (5 bases). Germline V CDR1 and CDR2: KGHDR, SFDVKD. CDR3 length equals 14 residues. The ends were cut back, 7 bases at V and 3 bases at J, with 12 bases in the middle. The CDR3 sequence is CATSHQGANQPQHF. CDR3 nucleotides: TGTGCCACCAGCCATCAAGGGGCCAATCAGCCCCAGCATTTT.

This clonotype was counted at least ten times. J is TRBJ1-1 and V is TRBV28, with D maybe TRBD1 (5 bases). Looked up from germline, CDR1 is MDHEN and CDR2 is SYDVKM. The CDR3 length is 15 residues. Trimming removed 2 bases from V and 2 bases from J, with 12 bases in between. The CDR3 region has the DNA TGTGCCAGCAGTTTACACCGGAGGGGCAACACTGAAGCTTTCTTT. This gives the protein CASSLHRRGNTEAFF.